The text below deals with one T cell receptor (beta chain). It lacks a known antigen. No base qualities exist here, and no much larger clone lies one base off it. This entry belongs to a study of blood T cell repertoires in COVID-19 (dated by TCRdb to 2018 to 2020). General notes on the study: Collaborator samples came from the United States, Italy and Spain and covered acute and convalescent phases of COVID-19. The prospective study material was composed of cDNA or gDNA derived from T cells, B-cell-depleted T cells, or PBMCs. Deeply sampled blood TCRbeta repertoires from subjects exposed to, actively infected with, or recovered from COVID-19 were included in the dataset. The repertoires were released in a freely available public database intended as a resource for research on the immune response to SARS-CoV-2. The samples were drawn from two sources: the first 160 participants of the ongoing ImmuneRACE study, and over 1,000 subjects contributed by 6 global collaborators. Nearly every sample came with metadata listing a de-identified subject ID, COVID-19 status, age in years and sex. Where available, HLA class I and class II types were obtained from metadata supplied by the sample provider rather than from assay-based typing.

The research as a whole found: The quantity of clinical and demographic metadata differed by source and by participant and was supplied without curation.

Measured from the cysteine to the phenylalanine, the CDR3 is 13 residues long. Solely the CDR3 DNA is kept, with 39 bases framed from the first base. Between the V and J ends, shortened by 8 bases and 0 bases respectively, the junction contains 8 bases. The germline V gene (reference sequence) supplies CDR1 LNHDA and CDR2 SQIVND. Another Seattle source contributed samples from volunteer blood donors who had recovered from COVID-19. Collaborating institutions collected whole blood in K2EDTA tubes following their own protocols. For TCRbeta analysis, collaborators shipped samples in one of three forms: frozen whole blood, isolated PBMCs, or DNA extracted from either of those sample types. TCRbeta CDR3 regions were amplified from genomic DNA by means of the immunoSEQ Assay, a bias-controlled multiplex PCR. In the paper's pipeline: The number of nucleated cells in each sample was estimated from the amplification of reference gene primers within the assay. To quantify the absolute abundance of each unique TCRbeta CDR3 rearrangement, sequence reads were collapsed and filtered. For each sample, productive Simpson clonality was calculated as the square root of Simpson's diversity index across productive rearrangements. The table comes from immuneACCESS by way of TCRdb, which keeps in-frame sequences with V and J called. Part of the clones is missing from these tables; in studies checked, under half for an unresolved V gene and the rest for unknown reasons. V and J calls and clone size come straight from that table; D and trimming were deduced from the DNA. The sample profile shows approximately 300,000 clones; roughly nine tenths of them were found once. 5% to 7.5% of the sample lies in the top ten.

The rearrangement combines TRBV19 with TRBJ1-5; no D gene is confidently identified. The specimen was peripheral blood. The sequence came from a man aged 18 to 35 who had recovered from COVID-19. The DNA sequence is TGTGCCAGTGTAGACTATAGCAATCAGCCCCAGCATTTT. Its coded protein is CASVDYSNQPQHF.